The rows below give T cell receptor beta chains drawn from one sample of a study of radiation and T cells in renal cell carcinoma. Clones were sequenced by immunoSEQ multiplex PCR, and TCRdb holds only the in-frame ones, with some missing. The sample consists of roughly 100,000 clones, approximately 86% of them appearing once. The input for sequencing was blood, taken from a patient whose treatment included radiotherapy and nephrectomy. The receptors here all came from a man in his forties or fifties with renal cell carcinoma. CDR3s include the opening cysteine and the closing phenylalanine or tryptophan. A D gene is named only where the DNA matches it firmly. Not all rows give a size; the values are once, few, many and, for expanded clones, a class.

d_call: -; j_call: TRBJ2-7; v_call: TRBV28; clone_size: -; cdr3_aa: CASSLPRRAQAEQYF; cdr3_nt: TGTGCCAGCAGTTTACCCAGGAGGGCCCAGGCCGAGCAGTACTTC
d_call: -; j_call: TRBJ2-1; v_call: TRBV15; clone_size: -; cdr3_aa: CATSRDSGYNEQFF; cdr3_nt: TGTGCCACCAGCAGAGATAGCGGTTACAATGAGCAGTTCTTC
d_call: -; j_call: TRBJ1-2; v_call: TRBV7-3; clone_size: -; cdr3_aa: CASSLYGDYYGYTF; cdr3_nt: TGTGCCAGCAGCTTATATGGGGATTACTATGGCTACACCTTC
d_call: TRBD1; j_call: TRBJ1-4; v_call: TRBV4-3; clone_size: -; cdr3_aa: CATSGGRGSEKLFF; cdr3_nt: TGCGCCACTTCAGGGGGCCGGGGAAGTGAAAAACTGTTTTTT
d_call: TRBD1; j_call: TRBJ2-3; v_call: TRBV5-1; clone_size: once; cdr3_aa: CASSLAGTGGALDTQYF; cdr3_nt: TGCGCCAGCAGCTTGGCGGGGACAGGGGGCGCCTTAGATACGCAGTATTTT
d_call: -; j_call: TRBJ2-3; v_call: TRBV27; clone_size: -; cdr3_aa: CASKALAKDTQYF; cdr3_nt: TGTGCCAGCAAAGCCCTAGCCAAAGATACGCAGTATTTT
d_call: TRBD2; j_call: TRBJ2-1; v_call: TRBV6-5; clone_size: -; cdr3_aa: CASSRTSGGGEQFF; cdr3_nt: TGTGCCAGCAGCCGGACTAGCGGGGGAGGTGAGCAGTTCTTC
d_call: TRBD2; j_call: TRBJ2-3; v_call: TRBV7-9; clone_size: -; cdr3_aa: CASSLASGGHDTQYF; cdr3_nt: TGTGCCAGCAGCTTGGCTAGCGGAGGGCACGATACGCAGTATTTT
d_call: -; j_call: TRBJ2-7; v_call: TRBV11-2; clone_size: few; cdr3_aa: CASSLLSYEQYF; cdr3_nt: TGTGCCAGCAGCCTACTTTCCTACGAGCAGTACTTC
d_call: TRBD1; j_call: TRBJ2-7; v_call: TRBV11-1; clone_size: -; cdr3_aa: CASSWTTGAYEQYF; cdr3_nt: TGTGCCAGCAGCTGGACGACAGGGGCCTACGAGCAGTACTTC
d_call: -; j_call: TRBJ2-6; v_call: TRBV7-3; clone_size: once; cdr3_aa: CASSLLFPSGANVLTF; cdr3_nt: TGTGCCAGCAGCTTACTGTTCCCCTCTGGGGCCAACGTCCTGACTTTC
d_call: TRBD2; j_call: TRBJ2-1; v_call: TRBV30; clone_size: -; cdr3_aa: CAWSVRSSGSSYNEQFF; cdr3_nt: TGTGCCTGGAGTGTACGGTCTAGCGGGAGCTCCTACAATGAGCAGTTCTTC
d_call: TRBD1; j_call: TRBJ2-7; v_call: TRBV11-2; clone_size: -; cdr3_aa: CASSPRQGADYEQYF; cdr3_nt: TGTGCCAGCAGCCCGAGACAGGGGGCTGACTACGAGCAGTACTTC
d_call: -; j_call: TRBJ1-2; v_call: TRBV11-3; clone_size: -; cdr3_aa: CASSLESNCTF; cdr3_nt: TGTGCCAGCAGCTTAGAATCCAATTGCACCTTC
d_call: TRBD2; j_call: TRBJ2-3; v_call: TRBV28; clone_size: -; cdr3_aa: CASSAGRAPDTQYF; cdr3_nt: TGTGCCAGCAGTGCCGGGAGGGCCCCAGATACGCAGTATTTT
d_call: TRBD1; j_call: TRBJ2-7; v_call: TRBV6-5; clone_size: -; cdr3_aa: CASSGTGGHEQYF; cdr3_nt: TGTGCCAGCAGTGGCACAGGGGGCCACGAGCAGTACTTC
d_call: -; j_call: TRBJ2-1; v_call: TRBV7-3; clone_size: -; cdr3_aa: CASSIQGGGPNEQFF; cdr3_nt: TGTGCCAGCAGCATCCAGGGTGGGGGCCCCAATGAGCAGTTCTTC
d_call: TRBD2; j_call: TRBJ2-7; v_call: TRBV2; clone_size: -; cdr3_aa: CASIRTSGRNGEQYF; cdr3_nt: TGTGCCAGCATTCGGACTAGCGGGAGAAATGGTGAGCAGTACTTC
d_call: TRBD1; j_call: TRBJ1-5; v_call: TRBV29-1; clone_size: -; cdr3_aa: CSVDIAGGDQPQHF; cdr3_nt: TGCAGCGTTGATATAGCAGGGGGCGATCAGCCCCAGCATTTT
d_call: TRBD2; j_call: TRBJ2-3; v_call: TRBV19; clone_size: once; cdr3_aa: CASSINFAGGTDTQYF; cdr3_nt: TGTGCCAGTAGTATTAATTTTGCGGGAGGCACAGATACGCAGTATTTT
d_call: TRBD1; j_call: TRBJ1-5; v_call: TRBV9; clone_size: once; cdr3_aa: CASTPGTGGHQPQHF; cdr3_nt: TGTGCCAGCACTCCAGGGACAGGGGGCCATCAGCCCCAGCATTTT
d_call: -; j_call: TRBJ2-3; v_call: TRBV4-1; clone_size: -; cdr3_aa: CASSQSGIGRDTQYF; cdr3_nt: TGCGCCAGCAGCCAATCGGGGATCGGGCGGGATACGCAGTATTTT
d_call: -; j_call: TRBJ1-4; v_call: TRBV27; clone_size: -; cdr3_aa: CASSFSGGYEKLFF; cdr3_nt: TGTGCCAGCAGTTTCTCGGGGGGTTATGAAAAACTGTTTTTT
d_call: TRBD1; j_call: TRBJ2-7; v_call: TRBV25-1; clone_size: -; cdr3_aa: CASSATGYGEQYF; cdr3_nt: TGTGCCAGCAGTGCGACAGGGTACGGCGAGCAGTACTTC
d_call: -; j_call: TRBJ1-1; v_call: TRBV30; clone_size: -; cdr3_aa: CAWSQVGTEAFF; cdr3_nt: TGTGCCTGGAGTCAGGTGGGCACTGAAGCTTTCTTT
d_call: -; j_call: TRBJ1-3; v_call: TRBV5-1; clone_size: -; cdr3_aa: CASSLDKLGGNTIYF; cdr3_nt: TGCGCCAGCAGCTTGGACAAGCTAGGTGGAAACACCATATATTTT
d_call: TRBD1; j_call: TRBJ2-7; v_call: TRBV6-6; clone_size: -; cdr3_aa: CASSSGDRGLEQYF; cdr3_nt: TGTGCCAGCAGTTCAGGGGACAGGGGACTCGAGCAGTACTTC
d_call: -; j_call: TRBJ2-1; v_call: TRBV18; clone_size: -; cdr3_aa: CASSHSKRTSYNEQFF; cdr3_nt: TGTGCCAGCTCACACTCTAAGCGAACAAGCTACAATGAGCAGTTCTTC
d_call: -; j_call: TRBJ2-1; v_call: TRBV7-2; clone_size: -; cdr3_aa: CASSLSRDIYNEQFF; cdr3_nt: TGTGCCAGCAGCTTATCCCGGGACATCTACAATGAGCAGTTCTTC